This is a list of T cell receptor beta chains from one sample in a study of blood T cell repertoires in COVID-19. The protocol was immunoSEQ multiplex PCR, while the TCRdb copy is restricted to in-frame clones and leaves out a portion. The table shows roughly 520,000 clones, with 70% to 90% occurring only once. Source material: PBMCs or T cells enriched from blood (not recorded which). These TCRs come from a woman aged 40 to 50 who had recovered from COVID-19. The CDR3 runs from the conserved cysteine through the conserved F or W. The D gene is left open where the match is weak. Size is omitted from some rows. Given values are once, few, many or a class for expanded clones.

>TRBD2|TRBJ2-3|-|TRBV18
CASSRRTSGIRTDTQYF
TGTGCCAGCTCACGGCGTACTAGCGGGATTCGAACGGATACGCAGTATTTT
>TRBD2|TRBJ2-1|-|TRBV19
CASSIVRGSHEQFF
TGTGCCAGTAGTATAGTACGCGGGAGCCATGAGCAGTTCTTC
>-|TRBJ1-5|-|TRBV6-1
CASSARGGARGNQPQHF
TGTGCCAGCAGTGCCCGAGGGGGGGCGCGTGGCAATCAGCCCCAGCATTTT
>TRBD2|TRBJ2-1|-|TRBV5-1
CASSRTGGGDEQFF
TGCGCCAGCAGTAGGACGGGAGGAGGCGATGAGCAGTTCTTC
>TRBD2|TRBJ2-3|-|TRBV7-6
CASSVSRSSGRTESQYF
TGTGCCAGCAGCGTATCCAGATCTAGCGGGAGAACGGAATCACAGTATTTT
>-|TRBJ2-2|-|TRBV7-9
CASSFEGLITGELFF
TGTGCCAGCAGCTTCGAAGGACTCATCACCGGGGAGCTGTTTTTT
>TRBD1|TRBJ1-6|-|TRBV9
CASSRQGTNNSPLHF
TGTGCCAGCAGCCGACAGGGAACGAATAATTCACCCCTCCACTTT
>TRBD2|TRBJ2-7|-|TRBV7-2
CASSYRSAGAEQYF
TGTGCCAGCAGCTATCGGTCAGCGGGAGCCGAGCAGTACTTC
>-|TRBJ2-7|-|TRBV5-8
CASSLAGQGLREQYF
TGTGCCAGCAGCTTGGCCGGGCAGGGGCTAAGGGAGCAGTACTTC
>TRBD2|TRBJ2-1|once|TRBV29-1
CSVASGLGYYNEQFF
TGCAGCGTTGCATCGGGACTAGGATATTACAATGAGCAGTTCTTC
>TRBD2|TRBJ2-1|-|TRBV3-1/TRBV3-2
CASSRGSGTSGSNEQFF
TGTGCCAGCAGCCGAGGTTCCGGGACTAGCGGGAGCAATGAGCAGTTCTTC
>-|TRBJ2-3|-|TRBV7-2
CASSQVTSTDTQYF
TGTGCCAGCAGCCAAGTGACTAGCACAGATACGCAGTATTTT
>-|TRBJ1-1|-|TRBV19
CASSISPLLPNTEAFF
TGTGCCAGTAGTATTAGTCCTTTACTTCCGAACACTGAAGCTTTCTTT
>TRBD1|TRBJ1-1|-|TRBV7-2
CASSPGQGMNTEAFF
TGTGCCAGCAGCCCCGGACAGGGGATGAACACTGAAGCTTTCTTT
>-|TRBJ2-1|-|TRBV19
CASSIGLVNEQFF
TGTGCCAGTAGTATAGGACTAGTCAATGAGCAGTTCTTC
>TRBD1|TRBJ1-1|-|TRBV6-1
CASSENRGYTEAFF
TGTGCCAGCAGTGAAAACAGGGGGTACACTGAAGCTTTCTTT
>-|TRBJ2-1|-|TRBV3-1/TRBV3-2
CASSQGLADEQFF
TGTGCCAGCAGCCAAGGGTTAGCTGATGAGCAGTTCTTC
>-|TRBJ2-2|-|TRBV10-3
CAIKAGRDTGELFF
TGTGCCATCAAGGCGGGAAGGGACACCGGGGAGCTGTTTTTT
>TRBD2|TRBJ2-7|-|TRBV9
CASSVGISGYSLNEQYF
TGTGCCAGCAGCGTAGGAATTAGCGGGTATAGTCTCAACGAGCAGTACTTC
>-|TRBJ1-1|-|TRBV7-9
CASSSWQGNTEAFF
TGTGCCAGCAGCTCGTGGCAGGGGAACACTGAAGCTTTCTTT
>-|TRBJ1-5|-|TRBV7-2
CASSLGSGRSQPQHF
TGTGCCAGCAGCTTAGGTTCAGGGAGGAGTCAGCCCCAGCATTTT
>TRBD1|TRBJ2-3|-|TRBV27
CASSLSPQGGTDTQYF
TGTGCCAGCAGTTTATCGCCGCAGGGGGGCACAGATACGCAGTATTTT
>TRBD1|TRBJ2-7|-|TRBV11-2
CASSHRGGEQYF
TGTGCCAGCAGCCACAGGGGTGGCGAGCAGTACTTC
>TRBD1|TRBJ1-2|-|TRBV9
CASSPSGQGKYYGYTF
TGTGCCAGCAGCCCTTCTGGACAGGGGAAATACTATGGCTACACCTTC
>-|TRBJ1-2|few|TRBV5-6
CASSLEWAAGAGYGYTF
TGTGCCAGCAGCTTGGAGTGGGCTGCAGGGGCGGGCTATGGCTACACCTTC
>TRBD1|TRBJ2-5|once|TRBV10-3
CAISARDSVQETQYF
TGTGCCATCAGTGCACGGGACAGCGTCCAAGAGACCCAGTACTTC
>-|TRBJ2-7|-|TRBV4-3
CASSQDGGGDSYEQYF
TGCGCCAGCAGCCAAGATGGTGGAGGGGACTCCTACGAGCAGTACTTC
>-|TRBJ2-7|-|TRBV11-3
CASSLGQNYEQYF
TGTGCCAGCAGCTTAGGGCAGAACTACGAGCAGTACTTC
>-|TRBJ2-7|-|TRBV29-1
CSVVGQGTYEQYF
TGCAGCGTTGTAGGGCAGGGAACCTACGAGCAGTACTTC
>-|TRBJ2-1|-|TRBV5-4
CASSLGSNNEQFF
TGTGCCAGCAGCTTGGGGAGTAACAATGAGCAGTTCTTC
>TRBD1|TRBJ2-7|-|TRBV11-2
CASIQTGPTYEQYF
TGTGCCAGCATCCAGACAGGGCCGACCTACGAGCAGTACTTC
>-|TRBJ1-5|-|TRBV27
CASSLTGTDQPQHF
TGTGCCAGCAGTTTAACAGGGACGGATCAGCCCCAGCATTTT
>-|TRBJ2-7|-|TRBV18
CASSPDITYEQYF
TGTGCCAGCTCCCCGGACATAACCTACGAGCAGTACTTC
>-|TRBJ1-2|-|TRBV6-2/TRBV6-3
CASSWTVYGYTF
TGTGCCAGCAGTTGGACAGTCTATGGCTACACCTTC
>-|TRBJ1-1|once|TRBV7-9
CASSLVSGITFEAFF
TGTGCCAGCAGCTTAGTTAGCGGGATTACCTTTGAAGCTTTCTTT